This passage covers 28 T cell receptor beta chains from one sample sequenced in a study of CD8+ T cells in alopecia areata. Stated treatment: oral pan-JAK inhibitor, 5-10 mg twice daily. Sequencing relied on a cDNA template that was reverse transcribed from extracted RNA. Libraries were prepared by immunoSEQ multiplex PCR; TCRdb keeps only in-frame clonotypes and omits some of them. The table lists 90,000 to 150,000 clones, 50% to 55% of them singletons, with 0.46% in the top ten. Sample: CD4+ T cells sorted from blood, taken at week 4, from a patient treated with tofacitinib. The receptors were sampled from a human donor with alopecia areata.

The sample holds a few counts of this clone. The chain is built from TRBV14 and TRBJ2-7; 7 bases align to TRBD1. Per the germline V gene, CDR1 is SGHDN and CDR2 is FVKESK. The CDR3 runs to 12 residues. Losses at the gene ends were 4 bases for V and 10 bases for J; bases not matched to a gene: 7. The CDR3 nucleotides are TGTGCCAGCAGCCCGGACGGACAGGAACAGTACTTC. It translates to CASSPDGQEQYF.

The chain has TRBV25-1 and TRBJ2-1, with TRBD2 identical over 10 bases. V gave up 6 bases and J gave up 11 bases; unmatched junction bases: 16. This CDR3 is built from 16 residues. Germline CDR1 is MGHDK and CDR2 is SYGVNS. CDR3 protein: CASSDFRGLAGAQQFF. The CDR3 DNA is TGTGCCAGCAGCGACTTTAGGGGGCTAGCGGGAGCCCAGCAGTTCTTC.

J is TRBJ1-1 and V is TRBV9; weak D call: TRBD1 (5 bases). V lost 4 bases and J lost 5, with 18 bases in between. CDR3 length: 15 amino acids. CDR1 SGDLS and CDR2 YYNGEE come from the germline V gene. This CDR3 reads CASSRGDPTGTEAFF. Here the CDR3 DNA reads TGTGCCAGCAGCCGGGGCGACCCGACGGGGACTGAAGCTTTCTTT.

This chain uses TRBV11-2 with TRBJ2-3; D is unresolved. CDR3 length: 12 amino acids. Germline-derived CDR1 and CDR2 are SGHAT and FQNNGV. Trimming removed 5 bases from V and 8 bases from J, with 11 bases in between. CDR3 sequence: CASSPGPATQYF. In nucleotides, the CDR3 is TGTGCCAGCAGCCCCGGGCCAGCTACGCAGTATTTT.

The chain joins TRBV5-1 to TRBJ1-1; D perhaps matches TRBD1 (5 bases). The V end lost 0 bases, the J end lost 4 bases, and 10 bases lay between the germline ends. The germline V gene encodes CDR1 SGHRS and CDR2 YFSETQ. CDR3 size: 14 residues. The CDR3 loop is CASSLGDSSTEAFF. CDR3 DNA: TGCGCCAGCAGCTTGGGCGACAGCTCCACTGAAGCTTTCTTT. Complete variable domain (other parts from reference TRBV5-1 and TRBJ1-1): KAGVTQTPRYLIKTRGQQVTLSCSPISGHRSVSWYQQTPGQGLQFLFEYFSETQRNKGNFPGRFSGRQFSNSRSEMNVSTLELGDSALYLCASSLGDSSTEAFFGQGTRLTVV.

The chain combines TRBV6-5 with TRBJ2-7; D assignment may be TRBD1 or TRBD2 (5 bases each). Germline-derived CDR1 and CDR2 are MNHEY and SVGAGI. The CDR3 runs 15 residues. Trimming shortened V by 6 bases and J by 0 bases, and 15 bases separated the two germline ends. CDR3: CASRRYWDGSYEQYF. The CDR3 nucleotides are TGTGCCAGCAGGCGATATTGGGACGGCTCCTACGAGCAGTACTTC.

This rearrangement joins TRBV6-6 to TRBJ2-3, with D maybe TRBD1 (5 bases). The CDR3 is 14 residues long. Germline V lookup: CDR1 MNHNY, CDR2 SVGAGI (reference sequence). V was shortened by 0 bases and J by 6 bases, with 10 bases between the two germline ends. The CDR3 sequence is CASSYSDSRDTQYF. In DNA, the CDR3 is TGTGCCAGCAGTTACTCCGACAGCCGGGATACGCAGTATTTT.

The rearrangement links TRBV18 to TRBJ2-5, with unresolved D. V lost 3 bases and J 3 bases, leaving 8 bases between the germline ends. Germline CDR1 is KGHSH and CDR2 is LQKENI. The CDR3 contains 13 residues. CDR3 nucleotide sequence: TGTGCCAGCTCACCGGGAACAAAAGAGACCCAGTACTTC. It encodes CASSPGTKETQYF.

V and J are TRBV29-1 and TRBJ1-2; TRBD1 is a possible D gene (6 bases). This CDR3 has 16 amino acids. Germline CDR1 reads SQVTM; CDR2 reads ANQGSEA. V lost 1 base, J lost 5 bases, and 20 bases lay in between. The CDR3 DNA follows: TGCAGCGTTGAAGTGCTCTGGACAGCTTCGAGATATGGCTACACCTTC. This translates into CSVEVLWTASRYGYTF. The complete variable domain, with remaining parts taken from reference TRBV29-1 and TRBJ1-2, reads SAVISQKPSRDICQRGTSLTIQCQVDSQVTMMFWYRQQPGQSLTLIATANQGSEATYESGFVIDKFPISRPNLTFSTLTVSNMSPEDSSIYLCSVEVLWTASRYGYTFGSGTRLTVV.

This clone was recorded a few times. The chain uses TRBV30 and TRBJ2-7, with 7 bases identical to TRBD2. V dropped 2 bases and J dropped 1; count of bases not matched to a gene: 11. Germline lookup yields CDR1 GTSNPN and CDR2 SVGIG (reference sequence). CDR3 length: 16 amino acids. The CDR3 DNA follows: TGTGCCTGGAGTCCCCCCGCGGGAGCTCGGTCCTACGAGCAGTACTTC. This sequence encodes CAWSPPAGARSYEQYF.

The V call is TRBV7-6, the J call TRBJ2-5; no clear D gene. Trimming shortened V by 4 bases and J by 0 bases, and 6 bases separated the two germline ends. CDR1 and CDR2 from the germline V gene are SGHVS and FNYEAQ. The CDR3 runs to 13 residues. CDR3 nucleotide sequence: TGTGCCAGCAGCTCGGTGGACCAAGAGACCCAGTACTTC. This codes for CASSSVDQETQYF.

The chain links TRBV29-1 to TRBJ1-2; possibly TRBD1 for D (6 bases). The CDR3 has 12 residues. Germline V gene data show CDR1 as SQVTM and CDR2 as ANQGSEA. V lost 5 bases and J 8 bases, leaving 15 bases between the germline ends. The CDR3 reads CSVISGGSGYTF. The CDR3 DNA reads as TGCAGCGTTATCTCCGGGGGCAGCGGCTACACCTTC.

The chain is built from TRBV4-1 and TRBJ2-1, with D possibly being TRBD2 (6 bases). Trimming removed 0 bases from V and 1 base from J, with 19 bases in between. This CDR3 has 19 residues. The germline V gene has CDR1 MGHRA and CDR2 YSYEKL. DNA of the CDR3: TGCGCCAGCAGCCAAGAGTTACCCGTGTTTAGCGGATCCTACAATGAGCAGTTCTTC. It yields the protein CASSQELPVFSGSYNEQFF.

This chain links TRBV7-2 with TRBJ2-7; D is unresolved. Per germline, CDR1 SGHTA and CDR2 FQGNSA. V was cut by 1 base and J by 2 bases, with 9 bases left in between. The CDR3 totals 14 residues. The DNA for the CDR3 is TGTGCCAGCAGCTTAGGCTACCGAGCCTACGAGCAGTACTTC. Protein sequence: CASSLGYRAYEQYF.

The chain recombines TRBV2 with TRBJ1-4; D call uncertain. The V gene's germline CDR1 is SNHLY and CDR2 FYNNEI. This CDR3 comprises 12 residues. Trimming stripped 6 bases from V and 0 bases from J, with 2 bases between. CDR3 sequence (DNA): TGTGCCAGCAGGGCAACTAATGAAAAACTGTTTTTT. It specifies CASRATNEKLFF.

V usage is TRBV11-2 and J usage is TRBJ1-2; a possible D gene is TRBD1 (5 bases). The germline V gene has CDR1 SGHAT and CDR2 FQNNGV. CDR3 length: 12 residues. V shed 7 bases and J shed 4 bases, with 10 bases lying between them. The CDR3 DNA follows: TGTGCCAGCACCCGACAGAGCTATGGCTACACCTTC. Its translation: CASTRQSYGYTF. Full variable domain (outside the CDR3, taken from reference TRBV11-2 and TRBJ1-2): EAGVAQSPRYKIIEKRQSVAFWCNPISGHATLYWYQQILGQGPKLLIQFQNNGVVDDSQLPKDRFSAERLKGVDSTLKIQPAKLEDSAVYLCASTRQSYGYTFGSGTRLTVV.

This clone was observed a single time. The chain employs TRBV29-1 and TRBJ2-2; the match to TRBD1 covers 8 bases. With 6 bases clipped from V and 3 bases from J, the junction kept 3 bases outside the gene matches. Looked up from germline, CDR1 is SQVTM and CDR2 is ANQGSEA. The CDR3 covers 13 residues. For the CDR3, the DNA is TGCAGCGTCCCGACAGGGGACACCGGGGAGCTGTTTTTT. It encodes CSVPTGDTGELFF.

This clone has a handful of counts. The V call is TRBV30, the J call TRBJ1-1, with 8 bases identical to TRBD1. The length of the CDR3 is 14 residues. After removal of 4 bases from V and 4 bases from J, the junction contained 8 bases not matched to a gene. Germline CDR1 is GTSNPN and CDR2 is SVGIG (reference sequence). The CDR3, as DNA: TGTGCCTGGACCAGCAGGGGGCGATTCACTGAAGCTTTCTTT. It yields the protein CAWTSRGRFTEAFF.

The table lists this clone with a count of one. CDR3 protein: CSVVRGLPESYTF. CDR3 in DNA: TGCAGCGTCGTCCGTGGGCTCCCTGAGAGCTACACCTTC. The gene calls are TRBV29-1 and TRBJ1-2; D is ambiguous. The CDR3 runs to 13 residues. Germline loops: CDR1 SQVTM, CDR2 ANQGSEA. The germline V and J ends were trimmed by 6 bases and 9 bases, with 20 bases remaining between them. The complete variable domain, with remaining parts taken from reference TRBV29-1 and TRBJ1-2, reads SAVISQKPSRDICQRGTSLTIQCQVDSQVTMMFWYRQQPGQSLTLIATANQGSEATYESGFVIDKFPISRPNLTFSTLTVSNMSPEDSSIYLCSVVRGLPESYTFGSGTRLTVV.

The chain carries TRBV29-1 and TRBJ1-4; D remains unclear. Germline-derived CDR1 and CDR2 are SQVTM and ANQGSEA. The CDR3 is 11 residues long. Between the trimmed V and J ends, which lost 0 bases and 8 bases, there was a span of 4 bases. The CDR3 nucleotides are TGCAGCGTTGAAGAGGGCGAAAAACTGTTTTTT. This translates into CSVEEGEKLFF.

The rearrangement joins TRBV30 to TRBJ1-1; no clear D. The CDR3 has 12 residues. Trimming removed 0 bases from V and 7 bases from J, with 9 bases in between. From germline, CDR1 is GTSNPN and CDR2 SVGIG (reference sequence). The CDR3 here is CAWSVGLGEAFF. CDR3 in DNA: TGTGCCTGGAGTGTAGGGTTGGGTGAAGCTTTCTTT.

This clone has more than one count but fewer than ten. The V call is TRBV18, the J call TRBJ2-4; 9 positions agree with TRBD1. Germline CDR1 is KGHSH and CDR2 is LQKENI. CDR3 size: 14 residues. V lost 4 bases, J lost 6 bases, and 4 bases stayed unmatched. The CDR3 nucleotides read TGTGCCAGCTCACGAGGACAGGGGATAAACATTCAGTACTTC. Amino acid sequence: CASSRGQGINIQYF.

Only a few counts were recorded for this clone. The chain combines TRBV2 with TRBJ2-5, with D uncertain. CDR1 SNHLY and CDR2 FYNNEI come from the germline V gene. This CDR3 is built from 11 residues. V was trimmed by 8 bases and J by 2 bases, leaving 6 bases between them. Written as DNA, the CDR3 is TGTGCCAGCCAGAATCAAGAGACCCAGTACTTC. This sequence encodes CASQNQETQYF.

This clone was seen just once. The CDR3 sequence is CASSPPLWLENYGYTF. CDR3 bases: TGCGCCAGCAGCCCGCCACTATGGCTGGAAAACTATGGCTACACCTTC. The rearrangement uses TRBV4-1 and TRBJ1-2; D unresolved. CDR3 length: 16 amino acids. Germline V gene sequence: CDR1 MGHRA, CDR2 YSYEKL. With 4 bases removed from V and 2 bases from J, the gap between germline ends came to 17 bases.

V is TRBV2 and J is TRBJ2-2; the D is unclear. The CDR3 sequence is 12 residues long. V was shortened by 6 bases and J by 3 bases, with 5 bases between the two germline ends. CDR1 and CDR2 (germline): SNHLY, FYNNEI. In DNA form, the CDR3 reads TGTGCCAGCAGCCCCGACACCGGGGAGCTGTTTTTT. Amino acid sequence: CASSPDTGELFF.

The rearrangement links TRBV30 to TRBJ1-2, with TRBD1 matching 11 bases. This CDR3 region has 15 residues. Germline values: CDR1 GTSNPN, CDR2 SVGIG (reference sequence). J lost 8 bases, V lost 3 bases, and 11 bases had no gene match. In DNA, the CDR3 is TGTGCCTGGAGCAACACAGGACAGGGGGCAAGGGGCTACACCTTC. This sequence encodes CAWSNTGQGARGYTF.

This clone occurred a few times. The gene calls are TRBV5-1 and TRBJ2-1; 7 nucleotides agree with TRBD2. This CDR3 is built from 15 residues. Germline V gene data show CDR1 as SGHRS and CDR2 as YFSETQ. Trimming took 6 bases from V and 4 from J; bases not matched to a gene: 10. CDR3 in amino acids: CASTTREGWYNEQFF. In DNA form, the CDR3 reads TGCGCCAGCACCACCAGGGAGGGGTGGTACAATGAGCAGTTCTTC. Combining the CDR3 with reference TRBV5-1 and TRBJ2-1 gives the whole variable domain KAGVTQTPRYLIKTRGQQVTLSCSPISGHRSVSWYQQTPGQGLQFLFEYFSETQRNKGNFPGRFSGRQFSNSRSEMNVSTLELGDSALYLCASTTREGWYNEQFFGPGTRLTVL.

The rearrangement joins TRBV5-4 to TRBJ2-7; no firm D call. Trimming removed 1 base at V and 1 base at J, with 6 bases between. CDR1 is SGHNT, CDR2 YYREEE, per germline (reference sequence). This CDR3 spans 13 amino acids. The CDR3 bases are TGTGCCAGCAGCTTGATAGATTCCTACGAGCAGTACTTC. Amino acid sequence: CASSLIDSYEQYF.